A selection of T cell receptor beta chains follows, all from one sample in a study of T cells in Graves' hyperthyroidism and ophthalmopathy. Each CDR3 protein gets one entry after TCRdb re-called the multiplex PCR reads with MiXCR. The repertoire includes hundreds of thousands of distinct CDR3 sequences, roughly a third of them detected once, and around 29% sits in the top ten. The specimen was blood. The receptors shown here come from a woman in her thirties or forties with Graves' hyperthyroidism. CDR3s include the opening cysteine and the closing phenylalanine or tryptophan. Each record gives: CDR3 length, D gene, clone size, V gene, J gene, CDR3 protein, CDR3 DNA. D genes are given only for firm matches. Rows give clone size only sometimes, using once, few, many, or a class for an expanded clone.

CDR3 length: 14
D gene: .
clone size: many
V gene: TRBV20-1
J gene: TRBJ1-5
CDR3 protein: CSARREGVNQPQHF
CDR3 DNA: TGCAGTGCTCGACGTGAGGGGGTCAATCAGCCCCAGCATTTT

CDR3 length: 12
D gene: .
clone size: .
V gene: TRBV5-1
J gene: TRBJ1-1
CDR3 protein: CASSPVSPEAFF
CDR3 DNA: TGTGCCAGCAGCCCAGTCAGCCCTGAAGCTTTCTTT

CDR3 length: 13
D gene: .
clone size: .
V gene: TRBV10-3
J gene: TRBJ2-7
CDR3 protein: CAISAGGDYEQYF
CDR3 DNA: TGTGCCATCAGTGCTGGCGGAGACTACGAGCAGTACTTC

CDR3 length: 16
D gene: TRBD1
clone size: few
V gene: TRBV5-1
J gene: TRBJ2-7
CDR3 protein: CASSGDRDREGGEQYF
CDR3 DNA: TGTGCCAGCAGTGGGGACAGGGATAGGGAAGGAGGCGAGCAGTACTTC

CDR3 length: 14
D gene: .
clone size: many
V gene: TRBV6-6
J gene: TRBJ1-5
CDR3 protein: CASRLGRSNQPQHF
CDR3 DNA: TGTGCCAGCAGACTTGGACGGAGCAATCAGCCCCAGCATTTT

CDR3 length: 13
D gene: TRBD1
clone size: many
V gene: TRBV10-3
J gene: TRBJ1-4
CDR3 protein: CAIKGQGDEKLFF
CDR3 DNA: TGTGCCATCAAGGGACAGGGGGATGAAAAACTGTTTTTT

CDR3 length: 13
D gene: .
clone size: .
V gene: TRBV29-1
J gene: TRBJ2-2
CDR3 protein: CSVQRVNTGELFF
CDR3 DNA: TGCAGCGTTCAGCGGGTGAACACCGGGGAGCTGTTTTTT

CDR3 length: 13
D gene: .
clone size: .
V gene: TRBV30
J gene: TRBJ1-1
CDR3 protein: CAWSRQVNTEAFF
CDR3 DNA: TGTGCCTGGAGTCGGCAGGTGAACACTGAAGCTTTCTTT

CDR3 length: 15
D gene: TRBD1
clone size: .
V gene: TRBV29-1
J gene: TRBJ2-7
CDR3 protein: CSVELGMTGAYEQYF
CDR3 DNA: TGCAGCGTTGAACTGGGTATGACAGGGGCCTACGAGCAGTACTTC

CDR3 length: 13
D gene: .
clone size: many
V gene: TRBV20-1
J gene: TRBJ1-1
CDR3 protein: CSAPDPYRTEAFF
CDR3 DNA: TGCAGTGCTCCGGACCCTTACAGGACTGAAGCTTTCTTT

CDR3 length: 13
D gene: TRBD1
clone size: .
V gene: TRBV7-9
J gene: TRBJ2-5
CDR3 protein: CASGQEDQETQYF
CDR3 DNA: TGTGCCTCCGGACAGGAGGACCAAGAGACCCAGTACTTC

CDR3 length: 13
D gene: .
clone size: many
V gene: TRBV7-2
J gene: TRBJ1-5
CDR3 protein: CASSLGQDQPQHF
CDR3 DNA: TGTGCCAGCAGCTTAGGACAGGATCAGCCCCAGCATTTT

CDR3 length: 16
D gene: .
clone size: .
V gene: TRBV4-3
J gene: TRBJ1-5
CDR3 protein: CASSQDIGVENQPQHF
CDR3 DNA: TGCGCCAGCAGCCAAGATATTGGGGTCGAAAATCAGCCCCAGCATTTT

CDR3 length: 13
D gene: .
clone size: .
V gene: TRBV25-1
J gene: TRBJ1-2
CDR3 protein: CASSELTGQGYTF
CDR3 DNA: TGTGCCAGCAGTGAGCTTACAGGGCAAGGCTACACCTTC

CDR3 length: 15
D gene: TRBD2
clone size: .
V gene: TRBV19
J gene: TRBJ2-1
CDR3 protein: CASRPGLAGLGEQFF
CDR3 DNA: TGTGCCAGTAGACCGGGACTAGCGGGTCTCGGTGAGCAGTTCTTC

CDR3 length: 13
D gene: TRBD2
clone size: many
V gene: TRBV7-2
J gene: TRBJ2-7
CDR3 protein: CASSFLAGDREYF
CDR3 DNA: TGTGCCAGCAGCTTTCTGGCGGGGGATAGGGAGTACTTC

CDR3 length: 15
D gene: .
clone size: many
V gene: TRBV7-2
J gene: TRBJ1-4
CDR3 protein: CASSSPPDGVEKLFF
CDR3 DNA: TGTGCCAGCAGCTCTCCACCGGACGGGGTTGAAAAACTGTTTTTT

CDR3 length: 11
D gene: .
clone size: .
V gene: TRBV19
J gene: TRBJ1-5
CDR3 protein: CASSQRQPQHF
CDR3 DNA: TGTGCCAGTAGTCAGAGACAGCCCCAGCATTTT

CDR3 length: 15
D gene: TRBD2
clone size: .
V gene: TRBV20-1
J gene: TRBJ2-5
CDR3 protein: CSAGRGGAGKETQYF
CDR3 DNA: TGCAGTGCCGGGAGGGGCGGGGCGGGGAAAGAGACCCAGTACTTC

CDR3 length: 14
D gene: TRBD1
clone size: .
V gene: TRBV19
J gene: TRBJ1-5
CDR3 protein: CASSIVTGGQPQHF
CDR3 DNA: TGTGCCAGTAGTATAGTTACAGGGGGTCAGCCCCAGCATTTT

CDR3 length: 16
D gene: .
clone size: .
V gene: TRBV5-5
J gene: TRBJ1-3
CDR3 protein: CASSFYQDGQGNTIYF
CDR3 DNA: TGTGCCAGCAGCTTCTACCAAGATGGACAGGGAAACACCATATATTTT

CDR3 length: 14
D gene: .
clone size: few
V gene: TRBV7-3
J gene: TRBJ2-2
CDR3 protein: CASSENGGAGELFF
CDR3 DNA: TGTGCCAGCAGCGAAAACGGGGGAGCCGGGGAGCTGTTTTTT

CDR3 length: 15
D gene: TRBD1
clone size: .
V gene: TRBV7-2
J gene: TRBJ1-6
CDR3 protein: CASSNGQGAPSPLHF
CDR3 DNA: TGTGCCAGCAGTAACGGACAGGGGGCACCTTCACCCCTCCACTTT

CDR3 length: 14
D gene: .
clone size: .
V gene: TRBV12-5
J gene: TRBJ1-2
CDR3 protein: CASGGDRPGDGYTF
CDR3 DNA: TGTGCTAGTGGTGGGGACCGTCCGGGGGATGGCTACACCTTC

CDR3 length: 13
D gene: .
clone size: many
V gene: TRBV20-1
J gene: TRBJ2-5
CDR3 protein: CSASGRQKETQYF
CDR3 DNA: TGCAGTGCTAGCGGACGGCAAAAAGAGACCCAGTACTTC

CDR3 length: 13
D gene: .
clone size: .
V gene: TRBV30
J gene: TRBJ1-2
CDR3 protein: CAWSTGSNYGYTF
CDR3 DNA: TGTGCCTGGAGTACAGGGTCGAACTATGGCTACACCTTC

CDR3 length: 16
D gene: TRBD1
clone size: .
V gene: TRBV10-1
J gene: TRBJ2-2
CDR3 protein: CASSATETGVTGELFF
CDR3 DNA: TGCGCCAGTTCGGCGACCGAGACAGGGGTAACCGGGGAGCTGTTTTTT

CDR3 length: 14
D gene: .
clone size: .
V gene: TRBV10-3
J gene: TRBJ2-2
CDR3 protein: CAISERGRGEELFF
CDR3 DNA: TGTGCCATCAGTGAGAGGGGCAGGGGCGAGGAACTGTTTTTT

CDR3 length: 14
D gene: .
clone size: .
V gene: TRBV20-1
J gene: TRBJ2-1
CDR3 protein: CSLVRDGHNNEQFF
CDR3 DNA: TGCAGTCTCGTCCGGGACGGGCATAACAATGAGCAGTTCTTC

CDR3 length: 17
D gene: TRBD2
clone size: .
V gene: TRBV7-2
J gene: TRBJ2-5
CDR3 protein: CASSVAGGLMGLETQYF
CDR3 DNA: TGTGCCAGCAGTGTAGCGGGGGGGCTAATGGGTTTGGAGACCCAGTACTTC

CDR3 length: 15
D gene: .
clone size: .
V gene: TRBV20-1
J gene: TRBJ2-3
CDR3 protein: CSALGGLAGGDTQYF
CDR3 DNA: TGCAGTGCTCTTGGCGGGCTGGCCGGTGGAGATACGCAGTATTTT

CDR3 length: 15
D gene: .
clone size: few
V gene: TRBV10-3
J gene: TRBJ1-6
CDR3 protein: CAISDPPRGDSPLHF
CDR3 DNA: TGTGCCATCAGTGACCCCCCACGAGGTGATTCACCCCTCCACTTT

CDR3 length: 14
D gene: .
clone size: many
V gene: TRBV7-9
J gene: TRBJ1-3
CDR3 protein: CASSFAGSGNTIYF
CDR3 DNA: TGTGCCAGCAGTTTTGCCGGCTCTGGAAACACCATATATTTT

CDR3 length: 13
D gene: .
clone size: few
V gene: TRBV20-1
J gene: TRBJ1-2
CDR3 protein: CSAEGPHYYGYTF
CDR3 DNA: TGCAGTGCTGAGGGACCGCATTACTATGGCTACACCTTC

CDR3 length: 14
D gene: TRBD1
clone size: .
V gene: TRBV27
J gene: TRBJ1-5
CDR3 protein: CASSFFGQGQPQHF
CDR3 DNA: TGTGCCAGCAGTTTCTTCGGACAGGGTCAGCCCCAGCATTTT

CDR3 length: 16
D gene: .
clone size: .
V gene: TRBV6-5
J gene: TRBJ2-2
CDR3 protein: CASSSWGAENTGELFF
CDR3 DNA: TGTGCCAGCAGTTCCTGGGGGGCAGAAAACACCGGGGAGCTGTTTTTT

CDR3 length: 16
D gene: TRBD2
clone size: many
V gene: TRBV5-8
J gene: TRBJ2-5
CDR3 protein: CASSKGLAGVGETQYF
CDR3 DNA: TGTGCCAGCAGCAAGGGACTAGCGGGGGTCGGAGAGACCCAGTACTTC

CDR3 length: 13
D gene: .
clone size: .
V gene: TRBV12-3/TRBV12-4
J gene: TRBJ1-4
CDR3 protein: CASSQRGNEKLFF
CDR3 DNA: TGTGCCAGTTCCCAAAGGGGTAATGAAAAACTGTTTTTT

CDR3 length: 11
D gene: .
clone size: .
V gene: TRBV20-1
J gene: TRBJ1-4
CDR3 protein: CSAREQNKLFF
CDR3 DNA: TGCAGTGCTAGAGAACAAAATAAACTGTTTTTT

CDR3 length: 18
D gene: .
clone size: few
V gene: TRBV7-8
J gene: TRBJ2-7
CDR3 protein: CASSQSLPLGDGRYEQYF
CDR3 DNA: TGCGCCAGCAGCCAAAGCCTACCTTTAGGGGACGGACGTTACGAGCAGTACTTC

CDR3 length: 15
D gene: .
clone size: .
V gene: TRBV15
J gene: TRBJ2-5
CDR3 protein: CATSRVGGSGETQYF
CDR3 DNA: TGTGCCACCAGCAGAGTGGGGGGATCTGGAGAGACCCAGTACTTC

CDR3 length: 15
D gene: TRBD1
clone size: few
V gene: TRBV6-6
J gene: TRBJ1-5
CDR3 protein: CASSPTTGIHQPQHF
CDR3 DNA: TGTGCCAGCAGTCCCACGACAGGGATTCATCAGCCCCAGCATTTT

CDR3 length: 14
D gene: .
clone size: .
V gene: TRBV4-2
J gene: TRBJ2-7
CDR3 protein: CASSQASGSHEQYF
CDR3 DNA: TGTGCCAGCAGCCAAGCGTCAGGTTCCCACGAGCAGTACTTC

CDR3 length: 15
D gene: TRBD1
clone size: .
V gene: TRBV19
J gene: TRBJ1-4
CDR3 protein: CASSTLTGGNEKLFF
CDR3 DNA: TGTGCCAGTAGTACCCTGACAGGGGGCAATGAAAAACTGTTTTTT

CDR3 length: 13
D gene: .
clone size: .
V gene: TRBV7-9
J gene: TRBJ1-2
CDR3 protein: CASSPQGTRGYTF
CDR3 DNA: TGTGCCAGCAGCCCACAGGGAACTCGGGGCTACACCTTC

CDR3 length: 13
D gene: .
clone size: many
V gene: TRBV20-1
J gene: TRBJ1-5
CDR3 protein: CSASWGSNQPQHF
CDR3 DNA: TGCAGTGCCTCTTGGGGTAGCAATCAGCCCCAGCATTTT

CDR3 length: 14
D gene: .
clone size: many
V gene: TRBV12-3/TRBV12-4
J gene: TRBJ1-1
CDR3 protein: CASSPRAVWTEAFF
CDR3 DNA: TGTGCCAGCAGTCCCAGGGCCGTGTGGACTGAAGCTTTCTTT

CDR3 length: 13
D gene: .
clone size: many
V gene: TRBV7-3
J gene: TRBJ1-2
CDR3 protein: CASSSHSLGGYTF
CDR3 DNA: TGTGCCAGCAGCTCCCATTCCCTGGGAGGCTACACCTTC

CDR3 length: 15
D gene: TRBD1
clone size: .
V gene: TRBV10-3
J gene: TRBJ2-2
CDR3 protein: CAISDPGDRDGELFF
CDR3 DNA: TGTGCCATCAGTGACCCCGGGGACAGGGACGGGGAGCTGTTTTTT